The 27 T cell receptor beta chains below come from one sample, sequenced in a study. Tregs were sorted as CD4+CD25+CD127-/low cells. TCRdb reanalysed the 5' RACE reads using MiXCR and keeps one entry per CDR3 protein. Seen here are under 45,000 distinct CDR3 sequences, approximately 22% observed once, and the top ten hold around 4%. Sequenced input: Tregs sorted from blood. The origin of the receptors is a female donor with breast cancer.

This clonotype was detected only a few times. V gene TRBV6-1 combines with J gene TRBJ2-2; 8 positions agree with TRBD1. From germline, CDR1 is MNHNS and CDR2 SASEGT. Losses at the gene ends were 6 bases for V and 6 bases for J; bases not matched to a gene: 6. The CDR3 totals 14 residues. CDR3 in amino acids: CASSKDRAAGELFF. Here the CDR3 DNA reads TGTGCCAGCAGCAAGGACAGGGCGGCCGGGGAGCTGTTTTTT.

The chain uses TRBV29-1 and TRBJ1-2; no clear D. This CDR3 is built from 18 residues. Per germline, CDR1 SQVTM and CDR2 ANQGSEA. V was clipped by 3 bases and J by 1 base, with 24 bases between them. CDR3 residues: CSVEVKTSPVGNNYGYTF. CDR3 nucleotides: TGCAGCGTTGAGGTCAAGACAAGCCCCGTAGGGAATAACTATGGCTACACCTTC.

For the CDR3, the DNA is TGTGCCACCAGCCCATCGGGACGGTTCTACGAGCAGTACTTC. Encoded protein: CATSPSGRFYEQYF. V gene TRBV15 combines with J gene TRBJ2-7; D tentatively fits TRBD1 or TRBD2 (5 bases each). Germline V CDR1 and CDR2: LNHNV, YYDKDF (reference sequence). The CDR3 has 14 amino acids. V gave up 5 bases and J gave up 3 bases, with 14 bases separating them.

This chain connects TRBV9 to TRBJ2-1; D might be TRBD1 or TRBD2, each matching 5 bases. Trimming removed 0 bases at V and 8 bases at J, with 12 bases between. There are 14 residues in the CDR3. Germline loops: CDR1 SGDLS, CDR2 YYNGEE. CDR3 DNA: TGTGCCAGCAGCGTAGACAGGCTGGAGGATGAGCAGTTCTTC. Translated, it gives CASSVDRLEDEQFF.

Comments on this clonotype: At one end, the junction sequence differs from germline, possibly due to a read error. The genes are TRBV5-1 and TRBJ2-7; D is unclear. CDR1 is SGHRS, CDR2 YFSETQ, per germline. The CDR3 is 13 residues long. CDR3 coding DNA: TGCGCCAGCGGCTTCATCGGCACCTACGAGCAGTACTTC. It translates to CASGFIGTYEQYF.

About this clonotype: A much larger clonotype is one base distant, so this may be a read error. The rearrangement uses TRBV6-5 and TRBJ2-1; the D gene is possibly TRBD2 (6 bases). The CDR3 runs to 15 residues. CDR1 MNHEY and CDR2 SVGAGI come from the germline V gene. For the CDR3, the DNA is TGTGCCAGCAGCGGACGGGACTCAGCCTACAGTGAGCAGTTCTTC. It specifies CASSGRDSAYSEQFF.

This clonotype was seen many times. This chain uses TRBV5-4 with TRBJ2-3, with D tentatively TRBD2 (5 bases). Germline V gives CDR1 SGHNT, CDR2 YYREEE (reference sequence). This CDR3 region has 14 residues. V dropped 1 base and J dropped 4 bases, with 10 bases sitting between them. CDR3 nucleotide sequence: TGTGCCAGCAGCTTGTCCCAAGCGGCAGATACGCAGTATTTT. Translating gives CASSLSQAADTQYF. The variable domain in full, completed from reference TRBV5-4 and TRBJ2-3, reads ETGVTQSPTHLIKTRGQQVTLRCSSQSGHNTVSWYQQALGQGPQFIFQYYREEENGRGNFPPRFSGLQFPNYSSELNVNALELDDSALYLCASSLSQAADTQYFGPGTRLTVL.

This clonotype was seen repeatedly, ten times or more. The chain joins TRBV6-5 to TRBJ2-2; 8 bases are a match to TRBD1. There are 17 residues in the CDR3. Trimming removed 1 base from V and 0 bases from J; junction bases left unmatched: 4. The germline CDR1 and CDR2 sequences are MNHEY and SVGAGI. The DNA for the CDR3 is TGTGCCAGCAGTTACTTTCGGACAGGGACGAACACCGGGGAGCTGTTTTTT. It encodes CASSYFRTGTNTGELFF.

This clonotype occurred many times. The V gene is TRBV7-3, the J gene TRBJ2-1; 15 bases agree with TRBD2. With 2 bases clipped from V and 7 bases from J, the junction kept 0 bases outside the gene matches. This CDR3 contains 15 residues. Germline V lookup: CDR1 SGHTA, CDR2 FQGTGA. CDR3 sequence: CASSLGTSGGNEQFF. The CDR3 DNA reads TGTGCCAGCAGCTTAGGGACTAGCGGGGGGAATGAGCAGTTCTTC. The full variable domain, its missing parts supplied by reference TRBV7-3 and TRBJ2-1, is GAGVSQTPSNKVTEKGKYVELRCDPISGHTALYWYRQSLGQGPEFLIYFQGTGAADDSGLPNDRFFAVRPEGSVSTLKIQRTERGDSAVYLCASSLGTSGGNEQFFGPGTRLTVL.

In its sample, this clonotype is medium-sized. The chain couples TRBV6-5 to TRBJ1-2, with TRBD1 identical over 7 bases. The CDR3 is 14 amino acids. J was trimmed by 4 bases and V by 5 bases; bases with no gene match: 7. Germline lookup yields CDR1 MNHEY and CDR2 SVGAGI. The CDR3 loop reads CASSNRDSLYGYTF. For the CDR3, the DNA is TGTGCCAGCAGTAACAGGGACAGCCTCTATGGCTACACCTTC.

This clonotype has a single count. V and J are TRBV4-1 and TRBJ2-7; TRBD1 aligns across 7 bases. J gave up 3 bases and V 0 bases, and 11 bases lay outside the gene matches. The germline CDR1 and CDR2 sequences are MGHRA and YSYEKL. CDR3 length equals 17 residues. CDR3 sequence reads: CASSQEPGQAIFYEQYF. The CDR3 nucleotides read TGCGCCAGCAGCCAAGAACCCGGACAGGCGATTTTCTACGAGCAGTACTTC.

The chain employs TRBV5-1 and TRBJ2-5; 9 bases match TRBD2. The CDR3 sequence is 16 residues long. The trim removed 1 base at V and 1 base at J, leaving 5 bases unmatched. The germline gives CDR1 SGHRS, CDR2 YFSETQ. CDR3 protein: CASSLFGGGVQETQYF. The CDR3 DNA sequence: TGCGCCAGCAGCTTGTTCGGCGGGGGGGTCCAAGAGACCCAGTACTTC.

The rearrangement links TRBV12-3 or TRBV12-4 to TRBJ2-3; 9 bases are a match to TRBD2. The CDR3 is 14 amino acids. V was clipped by 5 bases and J by 14 bases; unmatched bases: 14. The CDR3 nucleotides read TGTGCCAGCAGTACACAGGGATCCGGGACTAGCCTGTATTTT. As protein: CASSTQGSGTSLYF.

This clonotype was seen a few times. The chain combines TRBV27 with TRBJ2-1; D is undetermined. Trimming removed 3 bases at V and 7 bases at J, with 4 bases between. The CDR3 extends over 11 amino acids. Germline loops: CDR1 MNHEY, CDR2 SMNVEV (reference sequence). The CDR3 is CASSLKNEQFF. CDR3 coding DNA: TGTGCCAGCAGTTTGAAGAATGAGCAGTTCTTC.

There are many counts of this clonotype. The chain uses TRBV20-1 and TRBJ2-7; 9 bases match TRBD2. Germline V gene data show CDR1 as DFQATT and CDR2 as SNEGSKA (reference sequence). The CDR3 sequence is 15 residues long. The V and J ends lost 1 base and 3 bases, in that order; junction bases with no gene match: 7. CDR3 in amino acids: CSARGGLAGHYEQYF. In DNA, the CDR3 is TGCAGTGCTAGAGGGGGGCTAGCGGGACACTACGAGCAGTACTTC.

This clonotype was observed at least ten times. The chain links TRBV10-3 to TRBJ2-3; D is possibly TRBD2 (5 bases). Germline loops: CDR1 ENHRY, CDR2 SYGVKD. The germline V and J ends were trimmed by 4 bases and 3 bases, with 11 bases remaining between them. The CDR3 is made up of 14 amino acids. Written as DNA, the CDR3 is TGTGCCATCAGTGGCTCGGGAACTACAGATACGCAGTATTTT. This codes for CAISGSGTTDTQYF.

This clonotype was seen repeatedly, ten times or more. The chain is built from TRBV12-3 or TRBV12-4 and TRBJ2-3, with D perhaps matching TRBD2 (5 bases). Deletions cut 5 bases from V and 5 bases from J, with 14 bases between. The CDR3 extends over 14 amino acids. DNA of the CDR3: TGTGCCAGCAGTGACTATACTATAGGAGATACGCAGTATTTT. Amino acids: CASSDYTIGDTQYF.

This clonotype occurred many times. The chain couples TRBV20-1 to TRBJ2-3; 10 bases are shared with TRBD2. V lost 5 bases and J lost 3; bases outside the gene matches: 5. Looked up from germline, CDR1 is DFQATT and CDR2 is SNEGSKA (reference sequence). The CDR3 has 14 amino acids. The CDR3 sequence is CSAPTSGATDTQYF. CDR3 nucleotides: TGCAGTGCTCCCACTAGCGGGGCAACAGATACGCAGTATTTT.

Ten or more counts support this clonotype. The chain links TRBV6-2 or TRBV6-3 to TRBJ2-7; 8 bases are shared with TRBD2. The ends lost 5 bases at V and 0 bases at J; junction bases unmatched: 15. This CDR3 contains 18 residues. CDR1 MNHEY and CDR2 SVGEGT come from the germline V gene. CDR3 in amino acids: CASSATRGGLVTSYEQYF. As DNA, the CDR3 is TGTGCCAGCAGTGCCACGAGGGGGGGACTAGTTACCTCCTACGAGCAGTACTTC.

This clonotype has more than one count but fewer than ten. The genes are TRBV5-1 and TRBJ1-5; tentative D call: TRBD1 (5 bases). Trimming cost V 8 bases and J 0 bases, with 15 bases left between them. The germline V gene encodes CDR1 SGHRS and CDR2 YFSETQ. There are 15 residues in the CDR3. The CDR3 here is CASETGKCSNQPQHF. In nucleotides, the CDR3 is TGCGCCAGTGAAACAGGCAAGTGTAGCAATCAGCCCCAGCATTTT. Based on the CDR3 plus reference TRBV5-1 and TRBJ1-5, the full variable domain is KAGVTQTPRYLIKTRGQQVTLSCSPISGHRSVSWYQQTPGQGLQFLFEYFSETQRNKGNFPGRFSGRQFSNSRSEMNVSTLELGDSALYLCASETGKCSNQPQHFGDGTRLSIL.

This clonotype was observed many times. This chain links TRBV9 with TRBJ1-5, with D unclear. The length of the CDR3 is 14 residues. V dropped 0 bases and J dropped 2 bases, with 6 bases sitting between them. Germline V gene data show CDR1 as SGDLS and CDR2 as YYNGEE. CDR3 amino acids: CASSVGTGNQPQHF. DNA for the CDR3: TGTGCCAGCAGCGTAGGGACGGGCAATCAGCCCCAGCATTTT. The full variable domain, rest sourced from reference TRBV9 and TRBJ1-5, is DSGVTQTPKHLITATGQRVTLRCSPRSGDLSVYWYQQSLDQGLQFLIQYYNGEERAKGNILERFSAQQFPDLHSELNLSSLELGDSALYFCASSVGTGNQPQHFGDGTRLSIL.

This clonotype was recorded a few times. This sequence joins TRBV28 and TRBJ2-2, with D unresolved. Trimming shortened V by 7 bases and J by 3 bases, and 12 bases separated the two germline ends. This CDR3 comprises 14 residues. Germline V gene lookup returns CDR1 MDHEN and CDR2 SYDVKM. CDR3 sequence (DNA): TGTGCCAGCAAGATGGCAGCTGACACCGGGGAGCTGTTTTTT. Translation gives CASKMAADTGELFF. The full variable domain, rest sourced from reference TRBV28 and TRBJ2-2, is DVKVTQSSRYLVKRTGEKVFLECVQDMDHENMFWYRQDPGLGLRLIYFSYDVKMKEKGDIPEGYSVSREKKERFSLILESASTNQTSMYLCASKMAADTGELFFGEGSRLTVL.

On this clonotype itself: A much larger clone is a single base away; this may be a read error. This chain joins TRBV6-5 and TRBJ1-2, with TRBD1 as a possible D gene (5 bases). The length of the CDR3 is 13 residues. Germline-derived CDR1 and CDR2 are MNHEY and SVGAGI. CDR3 loop: CASSVGVNYDYTF. The CDR3 coding sequence is TGTGCCAGCAGCGTGGGGGTTAACTATGACTACACCTTC.

The chain combines TRBV20-1 with TRBJ2-2; the match to TRBD1 covers 9 bases. Germline lookup yields CDR1 DFQATT and CDR2 SNEGSKA (reference sequence). The CDR3 has 15 residues. Losses at the gene ends were 3 bases for V and 6 bases for J; bases not matched to a gene: 8. Here the CDR3 DNA reads TGCAGTGCTAGCCTGGGACAGGGAGATTCCGGGGAGCTGTTTTTT. Translation: CSASLGQGDSGELFF.

Many counts were recorded for this clonotype. The CDR3 nucleotides are TGTGCCAGCTCGGGGGGGCAGCTCACAGATACGCAGTATTTT. Amino acids: CASSGGQLTDTQYF. The chain is built from TRBV9 and TRBJ2-3; 8 bases align to TRBD2. This CDR3 spans 14 amino acids. V lost 7 bases to trimming and J lost 2 bases; unmatched junction nucleotides: 6. The germline V gene has CDR1 SGDLS and CDR2 YYNGEE.

This clonotype was found many times. This rearrangement joins TRBV6-1 to TRBJ2-7; TRBD2 matches at 7 bases. CDR1 and CDR2 from the germline V gene are MNHNS and SASEGT. The CDR3 has 17 residues. Germline trimming cut 6 bases from V and 2 bases from J; bases unmatched to any gene: 16. The chain's CDR3 is CASRVPSGSEGAYEQYF. The CDR3 nucleotides read TGTGCCAGCAGAGTCCCTAGCGGATCGGAAGGCGCCTACGAGCAGTACTTC.

This clonotype was recorded many times. The chain joins TRBV25-1 to TRBJ2-3; no reliable D call. The CDR3 is 12 amino acids. V gave up 1 base and J gave up 6 bases, with 5 bases separating them. Germline CDR1 is MGHDK and CDR2 is SYGVNS. This CDR3 is CASSEFWDTQYF. The CDR3 DNA is TGTGCCAGCAGTGAATTCTGGGATACGCAGTATTTT.